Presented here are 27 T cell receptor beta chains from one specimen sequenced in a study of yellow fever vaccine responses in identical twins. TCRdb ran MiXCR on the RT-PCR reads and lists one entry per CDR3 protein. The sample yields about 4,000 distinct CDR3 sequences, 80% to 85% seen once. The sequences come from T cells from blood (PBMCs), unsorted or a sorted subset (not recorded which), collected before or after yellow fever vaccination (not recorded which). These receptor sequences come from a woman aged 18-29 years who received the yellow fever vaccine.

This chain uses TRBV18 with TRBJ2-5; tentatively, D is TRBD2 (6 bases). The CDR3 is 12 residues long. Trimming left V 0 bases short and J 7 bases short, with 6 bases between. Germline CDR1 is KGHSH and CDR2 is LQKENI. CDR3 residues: CASSPPGGTQYF. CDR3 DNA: TGTGCCAGCTCACCACCGGGGGGGACCCAGTACTTC.

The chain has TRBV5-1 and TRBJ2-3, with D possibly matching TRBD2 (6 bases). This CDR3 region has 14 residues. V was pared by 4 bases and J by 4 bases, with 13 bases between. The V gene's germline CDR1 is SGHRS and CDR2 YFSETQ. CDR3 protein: CASSPGGSPDTQYF. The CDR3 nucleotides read TGCGCCAGCAGCCCCGGAGGGAGCCCAGATACGCAGTATTTT.

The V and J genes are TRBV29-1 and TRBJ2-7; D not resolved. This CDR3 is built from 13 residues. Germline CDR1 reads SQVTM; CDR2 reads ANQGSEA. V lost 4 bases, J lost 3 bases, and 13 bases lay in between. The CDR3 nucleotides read TGCAGCGTTGGGACCGGGCGGTACTACGAGCAGTACTTC. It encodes CSVGTGRYYEQYF.

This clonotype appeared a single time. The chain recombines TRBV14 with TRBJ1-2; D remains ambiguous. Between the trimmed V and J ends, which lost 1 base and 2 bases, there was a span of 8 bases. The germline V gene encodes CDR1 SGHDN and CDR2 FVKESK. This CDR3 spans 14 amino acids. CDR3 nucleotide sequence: TGTGCCAGCAGCCAAGTAGGCACCAACTATGGCTACACCTTC. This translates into CASSQVGTNYGYTF.

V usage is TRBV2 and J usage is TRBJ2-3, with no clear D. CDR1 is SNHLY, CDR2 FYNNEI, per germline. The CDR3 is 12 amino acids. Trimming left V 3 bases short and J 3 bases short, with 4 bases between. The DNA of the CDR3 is TGTGCCAGCAGTGAGGGGACAGATACGCAGTATTTT. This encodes CASSEGTDTQYF.

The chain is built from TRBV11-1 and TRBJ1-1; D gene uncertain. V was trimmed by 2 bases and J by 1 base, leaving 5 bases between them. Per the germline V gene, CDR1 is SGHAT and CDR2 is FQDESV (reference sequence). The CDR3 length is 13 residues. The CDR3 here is CASSLMSNTEAFF. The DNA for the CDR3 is TGTGCCAGCAGCTTAATGTCGAACACTGAAGCTTTCTTT. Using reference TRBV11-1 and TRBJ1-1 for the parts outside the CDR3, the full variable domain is EAEVAQSPRYKITEKSQAVAFWCDPISGHATLYWYRQILGQGPELLVQFQDESVVDDSQLPKDRFSAERLKGVDSTLKIQPAELGDSAMYLCASSLMSNTEAFFGQGTRLTVV.

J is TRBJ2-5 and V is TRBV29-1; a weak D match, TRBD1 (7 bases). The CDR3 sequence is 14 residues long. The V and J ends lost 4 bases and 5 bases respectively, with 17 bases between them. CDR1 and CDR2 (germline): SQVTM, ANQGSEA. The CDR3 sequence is CSVVRDRGGETQYF. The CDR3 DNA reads TGCAGCGTTGTCCGGGACAGAGGGGGGGAGACCCAGTACTTC.

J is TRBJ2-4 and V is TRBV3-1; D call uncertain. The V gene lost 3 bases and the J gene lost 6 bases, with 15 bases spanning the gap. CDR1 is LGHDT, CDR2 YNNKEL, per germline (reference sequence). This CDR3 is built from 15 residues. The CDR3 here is CASSQGLQKLNIQYF. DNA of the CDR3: TGTGCCAGCAGCCAGGGCTTACAGAAGTTAAACATTCAGTACTTC.

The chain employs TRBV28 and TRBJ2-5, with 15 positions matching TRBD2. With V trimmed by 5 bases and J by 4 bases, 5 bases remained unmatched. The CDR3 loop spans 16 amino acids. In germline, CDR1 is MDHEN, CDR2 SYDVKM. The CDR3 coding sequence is TGTGCCAGCAGTCCCGGGACTAGCGGGGGGATAGAGACCCAGTACTTC. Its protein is CASSPGTSGGIETQYF.

CDR3 in DNA: TGCGCCAGCAGCTTGCCCTTGACAGGGGATTTGTCCGAGCAGTACTTC. Its protein is CASSLPLTGDLSEQYF. This sequence joins TRBV5-1 and TRBJ2-7, with 8 bases matching TRBD1. Looked up from germline, CDR1 is SGHRS and CDR2 is YFSETQ. Trimming took 1 base from V and 6 from J; bases not matched to a gene: 12. The CDR3 is 16 amino acids.

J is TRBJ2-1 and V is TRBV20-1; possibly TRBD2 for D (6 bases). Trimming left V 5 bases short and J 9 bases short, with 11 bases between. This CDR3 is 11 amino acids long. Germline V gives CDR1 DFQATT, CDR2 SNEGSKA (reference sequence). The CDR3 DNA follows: TGCAGTGCTGGGCGGGGCGGTGAGCAGTTCTTC. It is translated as CSAGRGGEQFF.

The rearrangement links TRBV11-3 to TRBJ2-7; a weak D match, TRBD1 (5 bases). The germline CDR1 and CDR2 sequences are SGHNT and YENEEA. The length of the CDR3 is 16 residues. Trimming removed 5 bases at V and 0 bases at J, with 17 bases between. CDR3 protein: CASSPTQVLSSYEQYF. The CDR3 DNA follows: TGTGCCAGCAGCCCCACACAGGTTCTAAGCTCCTACGAGCAGTACTTC.

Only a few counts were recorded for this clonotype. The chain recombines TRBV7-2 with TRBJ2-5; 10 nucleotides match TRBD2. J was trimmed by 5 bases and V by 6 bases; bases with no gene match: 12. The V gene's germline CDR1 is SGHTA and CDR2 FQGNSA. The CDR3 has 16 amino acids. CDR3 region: CASSITSGNPRETQYF. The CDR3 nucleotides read TGTGCCAGCAGTATTACTAGCGGGAATCCAAGGGAGACCCAGTACTTC.

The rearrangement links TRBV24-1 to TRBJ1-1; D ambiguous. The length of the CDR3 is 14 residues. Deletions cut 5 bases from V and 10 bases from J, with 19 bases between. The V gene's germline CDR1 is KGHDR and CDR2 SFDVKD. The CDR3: CATSASTGSFGAFF. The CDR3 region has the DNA TGTGCCACCAGTGCCTCGACGGGGTCCTTCGGAGCTTTCTTT.

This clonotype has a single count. CDR3 in amino acids: CASSDSMGETGGYTF. CDR3 nucleotide sequence: TGTGCCAGCAGTGACTCGATGGGGGAGACTGGTGGCTACACCTTC. The chain joins TRBV6-4 to TRBJ1-2; perhaps TRBD1 as D (5 bases). The V and J ends lost 0 bases and 7 bases respectively, with 15 bases between them. Germline CDR1 and CDR2: MRHNA and SNTAGT. This CDR3 has 15 residues.

CDR3 loop: CSVLPDRAYWGYTF. The CDR3 DNA reads as TGCAGCGTTCTCCCGGACAGGGCTTATTGGGGCTACACCTTC. The rearrangement links TRBV29-1 to TRBJ1-2; 8 bases line up with TRBD1. Germline CDR1 is SQVTM and CDR2 is ANQGSEA. The CDR3 length is 14 residues. Unmatched junction bases numbered 13, after V lost 5 bases and J lost 8 bases.

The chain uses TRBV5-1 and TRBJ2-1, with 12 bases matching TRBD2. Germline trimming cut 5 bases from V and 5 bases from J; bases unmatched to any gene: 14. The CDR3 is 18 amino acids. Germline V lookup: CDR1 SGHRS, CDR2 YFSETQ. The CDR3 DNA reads TGCGCCAGCAGTAACGGACTTTCTAGCGGGAGGGGGGACAATGAGCAGTTCTTC. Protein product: CASSNGLSSGRGDNEQFF. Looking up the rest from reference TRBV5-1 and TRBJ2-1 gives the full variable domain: KAGVTQTPRYLIKTRGQQVTLSCSPISGHRSVSWYQQTPGQGLQFLFEYFSETQRNKGNFPGRFSGRQFSNSRSEMNVSTLELGDSALYLCASSNGLSSGRGDNEQFFGPGTRLTVL.

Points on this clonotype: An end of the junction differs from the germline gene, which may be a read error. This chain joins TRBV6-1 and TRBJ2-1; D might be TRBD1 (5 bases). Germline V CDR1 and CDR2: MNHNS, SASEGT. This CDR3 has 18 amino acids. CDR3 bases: TGTGCCAGCAGGGAAGGTTGGGGCTCCGTGGGGTTCGACAATGAGCAGTTCTTC. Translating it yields CASREGWGSVGFDNEQFF.

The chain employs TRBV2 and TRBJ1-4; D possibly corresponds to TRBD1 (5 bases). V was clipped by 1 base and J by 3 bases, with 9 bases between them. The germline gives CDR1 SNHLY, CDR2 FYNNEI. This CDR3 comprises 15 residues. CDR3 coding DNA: TGTGCCAGCAGTGAAGTTGGGGGATCTAATGAAAAACTGTTTTTT. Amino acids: CASSEVGGSNEKLFF. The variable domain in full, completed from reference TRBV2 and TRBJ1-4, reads EPEVTQTPSHQVTQMGQEVILRCVPISNHLYFYWYRQILGQKVEFLVSFYNNEISEKSEIFDDQFSVERPDGSNFTLKIRSTKLEDSAMYFCASSEVGGSNEKLFFGSGTQLSVL.

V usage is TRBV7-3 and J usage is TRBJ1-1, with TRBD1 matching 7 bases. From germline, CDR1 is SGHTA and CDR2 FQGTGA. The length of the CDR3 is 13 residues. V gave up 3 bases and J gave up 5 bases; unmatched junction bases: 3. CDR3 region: CASSLGQRTEAFF. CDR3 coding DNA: TGTGCCAGCAGCTTGGGACAGCGGACTGAAGCTTTCTTT.

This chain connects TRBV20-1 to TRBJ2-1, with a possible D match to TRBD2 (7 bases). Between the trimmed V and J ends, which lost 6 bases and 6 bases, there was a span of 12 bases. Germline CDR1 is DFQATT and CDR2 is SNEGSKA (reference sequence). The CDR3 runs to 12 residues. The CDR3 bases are TGCAGTGCAGGGGGAGGGGGCAATGAGCAGTTCTTC. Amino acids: CSAGGGGNEQFF.

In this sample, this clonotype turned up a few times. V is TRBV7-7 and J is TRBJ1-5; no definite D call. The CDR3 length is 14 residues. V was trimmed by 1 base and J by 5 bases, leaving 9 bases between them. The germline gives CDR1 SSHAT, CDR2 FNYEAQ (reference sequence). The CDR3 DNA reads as TGTGCCAGCAGCTTAGGCGGTCCCTATCAGCCCCAGCATTTT. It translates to CASSLGGPYQPQHF.

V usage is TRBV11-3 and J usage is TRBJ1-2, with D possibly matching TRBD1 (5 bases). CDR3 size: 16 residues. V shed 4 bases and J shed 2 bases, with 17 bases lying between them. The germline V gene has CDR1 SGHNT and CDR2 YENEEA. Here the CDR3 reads CASSSRQGSLNYGYTF. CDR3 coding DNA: TGTGCCAGCAGCTCCCGCCAGGGTTCCCTCAACTATGGCTACACCTTC.

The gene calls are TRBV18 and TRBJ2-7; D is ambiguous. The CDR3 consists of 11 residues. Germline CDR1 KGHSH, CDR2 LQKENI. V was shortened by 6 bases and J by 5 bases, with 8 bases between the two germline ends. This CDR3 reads CASSPPHEQYF. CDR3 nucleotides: TGTGCCAGCTCCCCGCCCCACGAGCAGTACTTC.

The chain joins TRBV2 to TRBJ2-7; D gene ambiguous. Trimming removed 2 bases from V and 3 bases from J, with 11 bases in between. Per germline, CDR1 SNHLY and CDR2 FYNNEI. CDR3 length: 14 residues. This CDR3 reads CASSETSLGYEQYF. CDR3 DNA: TGTGCCAGCAGTGAAACATCTTTGGGCTACGAGCAGTACTTC.

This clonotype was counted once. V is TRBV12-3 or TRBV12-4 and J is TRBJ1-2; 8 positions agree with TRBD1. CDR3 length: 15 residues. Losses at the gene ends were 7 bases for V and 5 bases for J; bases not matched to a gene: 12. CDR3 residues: CASTLGTGGLYGYTF. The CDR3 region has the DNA TGTGCCAGCACCTTGGGAACAGGGGGGTTGTATGGCTACACCTTC.

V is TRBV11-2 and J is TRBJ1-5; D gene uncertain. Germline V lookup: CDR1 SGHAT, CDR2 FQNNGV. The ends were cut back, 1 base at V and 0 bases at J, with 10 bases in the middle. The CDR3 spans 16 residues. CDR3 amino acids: CASSLGVQYSNQPQHF. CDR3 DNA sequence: TGTGCCAGCAGCTTAGGGGTACAGTATAGCAATCAGCCCCAGCATTTT.